The present entry profiles one TCR beta chain with its context. With V trimmed by 4 bases and J by 0 bases, 9 bases remained unmatched. Per germline, CDR1 MGHRA and CDR2 YSYEKL. CDR3 length: 19 amino acids. This entry comes from a study of blood T cell repertoires in COVID-19. Across the whole study: Samples taken during acute and convalescent COVID-19 were collected in the United States, Italy and Spain. Nucleic acid was either cDNA or gDNA, and it came from T cells, B-cell-depleted T cells, or PBMCs.

Authors' analysis steps: How many nucleated cells were present was estimated from reference gene primer amplification. Using immunoSEQ multiplex PCR, the repertoire was profiled, and TCRdb retains in-frame clones only, with some absent. Clone size and the V and J calls come from that table; the DNA yielded D and trimming. Among 210,000 or so clones, around 84% were seen once, and the ten largest hold less than 20%. Specimen: peripheral blood. The receptor's source is a woman older than 75 with active or convalescent COVID-19. The rearrangement uses TRBV4-1 and TRBJ2-4, with 13 positions matching TRBD2. The CDR3 protein is CASSLRTSGSALAKNIQYF. Here the CDR3 DNA reads TGCGCCAGCAGCCTTCGGACTAGCGGGAGTGCTCTAGCCAAAAACATTCAGTACTTC.